This T cell receptor (beta chain) was sequenced for a study of blood T cell repertoires in COVID-19. Turning to the study itself: The cDNA or gDNA used as material had been derived from T cells, B-cell-depleted T cells, or PBMCs.

The CDR3 runs to 16 residues. J gave up 6 bases and V 0 bases, and 8 bases lay outside the gene matches. CDR1 is SNHLY, CDR2 FYNNEI, per germline. Repertoires were generated with immunoSEQ multiplex PCR, while TCRdb's copy carries only in-frame clones and drops some. The data contain hundreds of thousands of clones, 75% to 90% of them singletons. Material for sequencing was peripheral blood. The rearrangement joins TRBV2 to TRBJ1-2; the match to TRBD1 covers 9 bases. This TCR derives from a woman between 65 and 79 years old with COVID-19, enrolled during active disease. The DNA for the CDR3 is TGTGCCAGCAGTGAAGCGCAACCGGGACAGGGCGATGGCTACACCTTC. Protein: CASSEAQPGQGDGYTF.